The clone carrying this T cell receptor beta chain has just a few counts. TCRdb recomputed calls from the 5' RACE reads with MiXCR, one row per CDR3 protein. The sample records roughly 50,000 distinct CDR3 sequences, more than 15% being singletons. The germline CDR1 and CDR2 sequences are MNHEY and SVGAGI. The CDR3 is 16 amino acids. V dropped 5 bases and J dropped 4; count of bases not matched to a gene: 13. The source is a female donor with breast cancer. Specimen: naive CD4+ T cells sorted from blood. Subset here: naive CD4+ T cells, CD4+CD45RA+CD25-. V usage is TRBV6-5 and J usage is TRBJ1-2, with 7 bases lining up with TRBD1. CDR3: CASSNIGTDTSYGYTF. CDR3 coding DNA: TGTGCCAGCAGTAACATAGGGACAGACACTAGCTATGGCTACACCTTC.